These 32 T cell receptor beta chains were all obtained from the same sample, sequenced in a study of metastatic and nonmetastatic thyroid tumors. Via MiXCR, TCRdb re-called the PCR reads. This table holds approximately 24,000 clones, about 20% found once. There were no patients who had received any treatment before thyroid surgery. Sequenced input: blood. These TCRs come from a male donor with papillary thyroid cancer or a benign thyroid nodule (not recorded which). Some clones in this sample may be carry-over from other donors' samples.

This clone was seen repeatedly, ten times or more. The rearrangement uses TRBV18 and TRBJ1-2; D is unclear. V was clipped by 2 bases and J by 6 bases, with 10 bases between them. Germline V CDR1 and CDR2: KGHSH, LQKENI. CDR3 length: 13 amino acids. Written as DNA, the CDR3 is TGTGCCAGCTCACCAAACCAGGAGGATGGCTACACCTTC. Amino acid sequence: CASSPNQEDGYTF.

A word on this clone: A much larger clone lies a single base off, so this may be a read error. This sample includes further DNA sequences coding for the same CDR3. The V and J genes are TRBV10-3 and TRBJ2-6; D is ambiguous. V was clipped by 10 bases and J by 3 bases, with 10 bases between them. The CDR3 spans 13 residues. Germline V gene sequence: CDR1 ENHRY, CDR2 SYGVKD. The CDR3 loop is CATGEGGANVLTF. CDR3 sequence (DNA): TGTGCCACAGGAGAAGGTGGGGCCAACGTCCTGACTTTC.

This clone is medium-sized. V gene TRBV6-6 combines with J gene TRBJ2-1, with TRBD1 matching 7 bases. CDR3 size: 20 residues. CDR1 is MNHNY and CDR2 is SVGAGI in the germline V gene (reference sequence). V shed 0 bases and J 1 base; nucleotides not matched to a gene: 15. The CDR3 nucleotides read TGTGCCAGCAGTTACTCGATGGGGATGGGATACAGGGGTTCCTACAATGAGCAGTTCTTC. Amino acids: CASSYSMGMGYRGSYNEQFF.

This clone has a handful of counts. A read error may be the cause here, since a much bigger clone is one base away. V usage is TRBV20-1 and J usage is TRBJ1-1, with D unclear. Germline V lookup: CDR1 DFQATT, CDR2 SNEGSKA (reference sequence). The V end was cut by 7 bases, the J end by 1 base, with 13 bases between. The CDR3 has 13 amino acids. The CDR3 loop reads CSGIGRGNTEAFF. The CDR3 region has the DNA TGCAGTGGGATAGGACGCGGGAACACTGAAGCTTTCTTT.

This clone was detected only a few times. CDR3 DNA sequence: TGTGCCAGCAGTGACCCCAGCGGGAATTACTATGAGCAGTTCTTC. Its translation: CASSDPSGNYYEQFF. The genes are TRBV6-2 or TRBV6-3 and TRBJ2-1, with TRBD2 matching 7 bases. CDR1 is MNHEY, CDR2 SVGEGT, per germline. V lost 5 bases and J lost 8; bases outside the gene matches: 12. This CDR3 contains 15 residues.

The V call is TRBV5-1, the J call TRBJ1-6, with 7 nucleotides matching TRBD1. This CDR3 spans 14 amino acids. Germline CDR1 reads SGHRS; CDR2 reads YFSETQ. V dropped 4 bases and J dropped 9; count of bases not matched to a gene: 7. The CDR3 reads CASSAYRGRSPLHF. The DNA for the CDR3 is TGCGCCAGCAGCGCATACAGGGGACGTTCACCCCTCCACTTT.

This clone was detected only once. The rearrangement links TRBV4-3 to TRBJ2-2; D is ambiguous. The germline V gene encodes CDR1 LGHNA and CDR2 YSLEER. This CDR3 has 16 residues. Trimming cost V 4 bases and J 3 bases, with 15 bases left between them. DNA for the CDR3: TGCGCCAGCAGCCCGTCCCGGTACCCTTACACCGGGGAGCTGTTTTTT. This sequence encodes CASSPSRYPYTGELFF.

The rearrangement uses TRBV6-1 and TRBJ1-1, with D perhaps TRBD1 (5 bases). Germline lookup yields CDR1 MNHNS and CDR2 SASEGT. The CDR3 is made up of 15 amino acids. Trimming took 6 bases from V and 3 from J, leaving 17 bases between them. The CDR3 bases are TGTGCCAGCAGGGCCGGGGGTGGCTGTGACACTGAAGCTTTCTTT. It translates to CASRAGGGCDTEAFF.

There are many counts of this clone. The chain couples TRBV19 to TRBJ2-7, with D perhaps TRBD2 (5 bases). Trimming stripped 5 bases from V and 2 bases from J, with 10 bases between. The CDR3 has 13 residues. The germline CDR1 and CDR2 sequences are LNHDA and SQIVND (reference sequence). Written as DNA, the CDR3 is TGTGCCAGTAGTTTAGCGATTACCTACGAGCAGTACTTC. Residues: CASSLAITYEQYF.

There are many counts of this clone. The rearrangement joins TRBV28 to TRBJ2-1; possible D gene TRBD2, 5 bases. Trimming removed 7 bases from V and 3 bases from J, with 19 bases in between. This CDR3 comprises 16 residues. Germline V gives CDR1 MDHEN, CDR2 SYDVKM. In nucleotides, the CDR3 is TGTGCCAGCACCCCGTCAGGACTCCGCATCTACAATGAGCAGTTCTTC. Protein sequence: CASTPSGLRIYNEQFF.

This clone was recorded at least ten times. Being one base from a much bigger clone, this may be a read error. V is TRBV7-3 and J is TRBJ1-2; 9 positions match TRBD1. V was pared by 8 bases and J by 5 bases, with 6 bases of the junction left unmatched. Germline assignment: CDR1 SGHTA and CDR2 FQGTGA. The CDR3 is 13 residues long. Written as DNA, the CDR3 is TGTGCCAGCGGCTCCGGGACAGGGTATGGCTACACCTTC. Its protein is CASGSGTGYGYTF.

This clone was picked up many times. V is TRBV28 and J is TRBJ1-1, with D unresolved. The germline V gene has CDR1 MDHEN and CDR2 SYDVKM. Deletions cut 3 bases from V and 6 bases from J, with 11 bases between. The CDR3 is 13 residues long. Here the CDR3 reads CASSLRYEPEAFF. CDR3 nucleotides: TGTGCCAGCAGTTTGAGGTACGAGCCTGAAGCTTTCTTT.

Turning to this clone: A read error may produce the germline difference seen at one junction end. The sample has other DNA sequences that encode this CDR3 too. The rearrangement links TRBV7-6 to TRBJ2-2; no clear D gene. CDR3 size: 14 residues. Germline assignment: CDR1 SGHVS and CDR2 FNYEAQ. The CDR3 DNA reads as TGTGCCAGCAGCAGTACTACGGTTACCGGTGAGCTGTTTTTT. This codes for CASSSTTVTGELFF.

This clone has ten or more counts. This chain uses TRBV11-3 with TRBJ1-1, with D perhaps matching TRBD1 (5 bases). Germline V gene data show CDR1 as SGHNT and CDR2 as YENEEA. V lost 5 bases and J 6 bases, leaving 16 bases between the germline ends. The CDR3 extends over 14 amino acids. DNA of the CDR3: TGTGCCAGCAGCGGAAGAAGGGGAAACGCTGAAGCTTTCTTT. It yields the protein CASSGRRGNAEAFF.

This sequence joins TRBV6-1 and TRBJ1-2, with 9 bases lining up with TRBD1. Germline assignment: CDR1 MNHNS and CDR2 SASEGT. The V gene end was trimmed by 0 bases and the J gene end by 3 bases; junction bases not matched to a gene: 8. This CDR3 region has 17 residues. The CDR3 coding sequence is TGTGCCAGCAGTGAAGCCGGGACAGGGATTTTATACTATGGCTACACCTTC. The encoded protein is CASSEAGTGILYYGYTF.

The table lists this clone with many counts. The V call is TRBV19, the J call TRBJ2-4; D is possibly TRBD2 (5 bases). The V end lost 0 bases, the J end lost 6 bases, and 9 bases lay between the germline ends. The CDR3 totals 14 residues. Germline V gene lookup returns CDR1 LNHDA and CDR2 SQIVND (reference sequence). This CDR3 is CASSIDKRGNIQYF. The CDR3 bases are TGTGCCAGTAGTATAGATAAACGGGGAAACATTCAGTACTTC.

This clone was recorded at least ten times. J is TRBJ1-5 and V is TRBV6-2 or TRBV6-3; maybe TRBD1 (6 bases). Looked up from germline, CDR1 is MNHEY and CDR2 is SVGEGT. The V and J ends lost 2 bases and 2 bases respectively, with 10 bases between them. CDR3 length: 15 amino acids. In DNA, the CDR3 is TGTGCCAGCAGTTACATGTCAGGGGGCAATCAGCCCCAGCATTTT. Protein product: CASSYMSGGNQPQHF.

This clone was counted at least ten times. A clone one base away is much larger, so this may be a read error. J is TRBJ2-3 and V is TRBV20-1, with D perhaps assigned TRBD1 or TRBD2 (7 bases each). This CDR3 contains 14 residues. Germline V lookup: CDR1 DFQATT, CDR2 SNEGSKA (reference sequence). Trimming removed 5 bases at V and 4 bases at J, with 16 bases between. The CDR3 DNA sequence: TGCAGTGCTGCTCAGGGGGGGGATCCAGATACGCAGTATTTT. This gives the protein CSAAQGGDPDTQYF.

Many counts were recorded for this clone. This chain connects TRBV18 to TRBJ1-1; 8 nucleotides align to TRBD1. Germline V gene lookup returns CDR1 KGHSH and CDR2 LQKENI. Trimming took 3 bases from V and 3 from J; bases not matched to a gene: 21. The CDR3 extends over 20 amino acids. CDR3 in amino acids: CASSPSRLVRTGFFDTEAFF. For the CDR3, the DNA is TGTGCCAGCTCACCGAGCCGCCTAGTACGGACAGGGTTTTTTGACACTGAAGCTTTCTTT.

This clone came up many times. This chain joins TRBV20-1 and TRBJ1-1, with TRBD1 identical over 9 bases. Losses at the gene ends were 5 bases for V and 0 bases for J; bases not matched to a gene: 1. CDR1 and CDR2 (germline): DFQATT, SNEGSKA (reference sequence). The CDR3 loop spans 13 amino acids. CDR3 bases: TGCAGTGCTTGGACAGGGGTGAACACTGAAGCTTTCTTT. It codes for CSAWTGVNTEAFF.

This clone was counted at least ten times. This rearrangement joins TRBV20-1 to TRBJ2-3; TRBD2 matches at 7 bases. CDR1 DFQATT and CDR2 SNEGSKA come from the germline V gene (reference sequence). This CDR3 contains 13 residues. V gave up 0 bases and J gave up 11 bases; unmatched junction bases: 8. The CDR3 loop reads CSARDSAGMRQYF. The CDR3 bases are TGCAGTGCTAGAGATTCAGCGGGGATGCGGCAGTATTTT.

This clone was found many times. The rearrangement uses TRBV4-3 and TRBJ2-1; D is uncertain. CDR1 is LGHNA, CDR2 YSLEER, per germline. Trimming removed 0 bases from V and 7 bases from J, with 10 bases in between. This CDR3 is 14 amino acids long. The DNA for the CDR3 is TGCGCCAGCAGCCAAGATCCCGGTGGGAATGAGCAGTTCTTC. It codes for CASSQDPGGNEQFF.

In its sample, this clone was seen many times. The chain carries TRBV2 and TRBJ1-2; perhaps TRBD1 as D (6 bases). Per the germline V gene, CDR1 is SNHLY and CDR2 is FYNNEI. This CDR3 has 12 amino acids. V lost 6 bases, J lost 6 bases, and 11 bases lay in between. The CDR3 here is CASSPGTNGYTF. The CDR3 region has the DNA TGTGCCAGCAGCCCCGGGACAAATGGCTACACCTTC.

This clone was detected ten times or more. The V gene is TRBV20-1, the J gene TRBJ1-5; 8 bases are shared with TRBD1. The V segment lost 4 bases and the J segment 5 bases; nucleotides outside the gene matches: 7. This CDR3 comprises 14 residues. Germline V CDR1 and CDR2: DFQATT, SNEGSKA (reference sequence). CDR3 nucleotides: TGCAGTGCTAAAAACAGGGGGGGGGATCAGCCCCAGCATTTT. This sequence encodes CSAKNRGGDQPQHF.

This clone was detected many times. The chain combines TRBV18 with TRBJ2-1, with 8 bases identical to TRBD2. Germline V gives CDR1 KGHSH, CDR2 LQKENI. Unmatched junction bases numbered 4, after V lost 2 bases and J lost 10 bases. The CDR3 loop spans 13 amino acids. The CDR3 DNA sequence: TGTGCCAGCTCACCAGTAGCTAGCGGGGAGCAGTTCTTC. Its translation is CASSPVASGEQFF. Combining the CDR3 with reference TRBV18 and TRBJ2-1 gives the whole variable domain NAGVMQNPRHLVRRRGQEARLRCSPMKGHSHVYWYRQLPEEGLKFMVYLQKENIIDESGMPKERFSAEFPKEGPSILRIQQVVRGDSAAYFCASSPVASGEQFFGPGTRLTVL.

Here the CDR3 reads CASSYKVPRTSGSYEQYF. The CDR3 DNA reads as TGTGCCAGCAGTTACAAAGTGCCCAGGACTAGCGGGAGTTACGAGCAGTACTTC. This chain connects TRBV6-6 to TRBJ2-7, with TRBD2 identical over 13 bases. J gave up 4 bases and V 2 bases, and 11 bases lay outside the gene matches. Germline loops: CDR1 MNHNY, CDR2 SVGAGI (reference sequence). CDR3 length equals 18 residues.

About this clone: This may stem from a read error, because a much larger clone lies one nucleotide away. J is TRBJ2-1 and V is TRBV11-1; weak D call: TRBD1 (6 bases). The CDR3 runs to 15 residues. V shed 5 bases and J shed 4 bases, with 15 bases lying between them. Germline V CDR1 and CDR2: SGHAT, FQDESV (reference sequence). Here the CDR3 reads CASSPDSATYNEQFF. The DNA of the CDR3 is TGTGCCAGCAGCCCGGACAGTGCGACGTACAATGAGCAGTTCTTC.

The CDR3 sequence is CASSQSDRGWTKNIQYF. The CDR3 region has the DNA TGTGCCAGCAGCCAGTCCGACAGGGGCTGGACCAAAAACATTCAGTACTTC. This chain joins TRBV3-1 and TRBJ2-4; 8 bases are shared with TRBD1. The CDR3 consists of 17 residues. The junction had 9 bases not matched to a gene; V was cut back by 3 bases and J by 2 bases. Germline loops: CDR1 LGHDT, CDR2 YNNKEL (reference sequence).

In its sample, this clone was seen many times. This sequence joins TRBV28 and TRBJ2-3; the D gene could be TRBD1 or TRBD2 (5 bases each). V shed 6 bases and J shed 0 bases, with 22 bases lying between them. From germline, CDR1 is MDHEN and CDR2 SYDVKM. The CDR3 is 18 amino acids. The CDR3 bases are TGTGCCAGCAGCACACGCACTCCGGGACGGACTAGCACAGATACGCAGTATTTT. Translating it yields CASSTRTPGRTSTDTQYF. Combining the CDR3 with reference TRBV28 and TRBJ2-3 gives the whole variable domain DVKVTQSSRYLVKRTGEKVFLECVQDMDHENMFWYRQDPGLGLRLIYFSYDVKMKEKGDIPEGYSVSREKKERFSLILESASTNQTSMYLCASSTRTPGRTSTDTQYFGPGTRLTVL.

To note about this clone: Germline and junction disagree at one end, which may indicate a read error. This chain links TRBV28 with TRBJ1-2, with a possible D match to TRBD1 (5 bases). Germline values: CDR1 MDHEN, CDR2 SYDVKM. The length of the CDR3 is 12 residues. CDR3 in amino acids: CASSFVRVGYSF. The CDR3 DNA follows: TGTGCCAGCAGTTTCGTCAGGGTTGGCTACTCCTTC.

This clone came up many times. The rearrangement uses TRBV14 and TRBJ2-7, with TRBD1 identical over 8 bases. The CDR3 contains 14 residues. Germline loops: CDR1 SGHDN, CDR2 FVKESK. V lost 6 bases to trimming and J lost 4 bases; unmatched junction nucleotides: 8. CDR3 in DNA: TGTGCCAGCAGACAAAGACAGGGGCGGTACGAGCAGTACTTC. Protein sequence: CASRQRQGRYEQYF.

This clone has at least ten counts. The V and J genes are TRBV5-1 and TRBJ2-5; tentatively, D is TRBD2 (7 bases). V lost 2 bases to trimming and J lost 3 bases, with 20 bases between them. Germline lookup yields CDR1 SGHRS and CDR2 YFSETQ. The CDR3 spans 17 residues. CDR3: CASSFGGGVVIEETQYF. DNA for the CDR3: TGCGCCAGCAGCTTCGGAGGGGGGGTAGTTATAGAAGAGACCCAGTACTTC. The entire variable domain, with the rest obtained from reference TRBV5-1 and TRBJ2-5, is as follows: KAGVTQTPRYLIKTRGQQVTLSCSPISGHRSVSWYQQTPGQGLQFLFEYFSETQRNKGNFPGRFSGRQFSNSRSEMNVSTLELGDSALYLCASSFGGGVVIEETQYFGPGTRLLVL.